This T cell receptor beta chain was retrieved from a study of T cell repertoires in cytomegalovirus infection. Study context: A matching HLA type, together with CMV infection, was signaled by public TCR beta signatures. General study results and limits: Carriers of CMV plus the relevant HLA were identified by cumulative public TCR beta family frequency. Dominating the ex vivo response were TCR beta clonotypes that were CMV-specific and HLA-C-restricted.

A note on this clonotype: Its antigen is undetermined.

MiXCR, applied by TCRdb to the reads, yields one record per CDR3 protein. This sample has fewer than 350,000 distinct CDR3 sequences, with roughly 15% found just once. Germline-derived CDR1 and CDR2 are LNHDA and SQIVND (reference sequence). The junction had 12 bases not matched to a gene; V was cut back by 7 bases and J by 5 bases. This CDR3 spans 16 amino acids. The receptor's source is a human donor in good health (CMV status not recorded). Some clones in this sample may be carry-over from other donors' samples. The V and J genes are TRBV19 and TRBJ2-1, with TRBD2 matching 9 bases. Sequencing was performed on PBMCs. In DNA form, the CDR3 reads TGTGCCAGTACCAAAGAGCGGGGGGCGCAAAACAATGAGCAGTTCTTC. Translation: CASTKERGAQNNEQFF.